These 17 T cell receptor beta chains were all obtained from the same sample, sequenced in a study of blood T cell repertoires in COVID-19. TCRdb keeps only in-frame clones here, not all; method: immunoSEQ multiplex PCR. The repertoire consists of over 90,000 clones, with approximately 81% occurring once and the leading ten covering 4% to 5.5%. The sequencing sample was made of peripheral blood. These receptors were obtained from a man aged 60 to 69 with acute or convalescent COVID-19.

The chain couples TRBV10-3 to TRBJ2-1, with TRBD2 as a possible D gene (5 bases). Trimming shortened V by 4 bases and J by 9 bases, and 7 bases separated the two germline ends. This CDR3 has 11 residues. Germline CDR1 ENHRY, CDR2 SYGVKD. CDR3 sequence (DNA): TGTGCCATCAGTGCCGAGGGTGAGCAGTTCTTC. The encoded protein is CAISAEGEQFF.

This clone was seen only once. The genes are TRBV19 and TRBJ2-5; 8 positions match TRBD1. The V gene's germline CDR1 is LNHDA and CDR2 SQIVND (reference sequence). The V gene end was trimmed by 4 bases and the J gene end by 2 bases; junction bases not matched to a gene: 9. The CDR3 totals 16 residues. The DNA for the CDR3 is TGTGCCAGTAGTAAGAGACAGGGGAGTTTACAAGAGACCCAGTACTTC. Protein sequence: CASSKRQGSLQETQYF.

V and J are TRBV7-2 and TRBJ2-3; 10 bases fit TRBD2. The CDR3 runs 17 residues. CDR1 SGHTA and CDR2 FQGNSA come from the germline V gene. V lost 2 bases to trimming and J lost 2 bases; unmatched junction nucleotides: 7. Here the CDR3 DNA reads TGTGCCAGCAGCTTAACAATAGCGGGGGGAATCACAGATACGCAGTATTTT. This gives the protein CASSLTIAGGITDTQYF.

The chain joins TRBV7-2 to TRBJ1-5; 7 nucleotides match TRBD1. From germline, CDR1 is SGHTA and CDR2 FQGNSA. V shed 2 bases and J 1 base; nucleotides not matched to a gene: 5. The length of the CDR3 is 16 residues. CDR3 in amino acids: CASSLSGTVSNQPQHF. CDR3 bases: TGTGCCAGCAGCTTATCCGGGACAGTAAGCAATCAGCCCCAGCATTTT. The entire variable domain, with the rest obtained from reference TRBV7-2 and TRBJ1-5, is as follows: GAGVSQSPSNKVTEKGKDVELRCDPISGHTALYWYRQSLGQGLEFLIYFQGNSAPDKSGLPSDRFSAERTGGSVSTLTIQRTQQEDSAVYLCASSLSGTVSNQPQHFGDGTRLSIL.

The chain is built from TRBV10-3 and TRBJ1-1; D perhaps matches TRBD1 (5 bases). The germline V and J ends were trimmed by 9 bases and 0 bases, with 14 bases remaining between them. The length of the CDR3 is 14 residues. Germline loops: CDR1 ENHRY, CDR2 SYGVKD. CDR3 amino acids: CAMTLGPMNTEAFF. Here the CDR3 DNA reads TGTGCCATGACCCTGGGGCCCATGAACACTGAAGCTTTCTTT.

The chain carries TRBV18 and TRBJ1-1, with D maybe TRBD1 (5 bases). V was shortened by 2 bases and J by 4 bases, with 14 bases between the two germline ends. Germline V gene data show CDR1 as KGHSH and CDR2 as LQKENI. The CDR3 runs to 15 residues. As DNA, the CDR3 is TGTGCCAGCTCACCAGAAAGTGGGGGGGGCACTGAAGCTTTCTTT. Translation gives CASSPESGGGTEAFF. Full variable domain (rest looked up from reference TRBV18 and TRBJ1-1): NAGVMQNPRHLVRRRGQEARLRCSPMKGHSHVYWYRQLPEEGLKFMVYLQKENIIDESGMPKERFSAEFPKEGPSILRIQQVVRGDSAAYFCASSPESGGGTEAFFGQGTRLTVV.

The chain joins TRBV3-1 (or the pseudogene TRBV3-2) to TRBJ2-7; D call uncertain. V was shortened by 3 bases and J by 2 bases, with 8 bases between the two germline ends. The CDR3 spans 13 residues. Germline V lookup: CDR1 LGHDT, CDR2 YNNKEL (reference sequence). The CDR3 region is CASSHPETYEQYF. The DNA of the CDR3 is TGTGCCAGCAGCCACCCCGAGACCTACGAGCAGTACTTC.

The chain couples TRBV7-2 to TRBJ2-3; D possibly corresponds to TRBD2 (5 bases). Trimming left V 2 bases short and J 5 bases short, with 8 bases between. There are 13 residues in the CDR3. Germline CDR1 is SGHTA and CDR2 is FQGNSA. CDR3 residues: CASSLWTLDTQYF. In nucleotides, the CDR3 is TGTGCCAGCAGCTTATGGACTCTAGATACGCAGTATTTT.

The chain uses TRBV6-2 or TRBV6-3 and TRBJ1-4; D remains ambiguous. V dropped 4 bases and J dropped 5 bases, with 11 bases sitting between them. The germline CDR1 and CDR2 sequences are MNHEY and SVGEGT. There are 14 residues in the CDR3. CDR3 loop: CASSSADGNEKLFF. Written as DNA, the CDR3 is TGTGCCAGCAGTTCGGCAGACGGGAATGAAAAACTGTTTTTT.

The CDR3 nucleotides are TGTGCCAGCAGTTTAGGCTTCGAGGGGCAGTACTTC. Translating it yields CASSLGFEGQYF. The gene calls are TRBV28 and TRBJ2-7; a possible D gene is TRBD2 (5 bases). This CDR3 region has 12 residues. In germline, CDR1 is MDHEN, CDR2 SYDVKM. V dropped 2 bases and J dropped 9 bases, with 11 bases sitting between them.

The chain employs TRBV4-1 and TRBJ2-2; tentatively, D is TRBD1 (6 bases). From germline, CDR1 is MGHRA and CDR2 YSYEKL. This CDR3 region has 19 residues. V lost 1 base to trimming and J lost 6 bases, with 24 bases between them. This CDR3 is CASSQAVTVGARAAGELFF. Written as DNA, the CDR3 is TGCGCCAGCAGCCAAGCGGTTACTGTGGGGGCTAGAGCTGCCGGGGAGCTGTTTTTT.

The chain has TRBV5-6 and TRBJ1-6; 9 bases map to TRBD1. The CDR3 totals 15 residues. Trimming removed 3 bases from V and 8 bases from J; junction bases left unmatched: 6. Per the germline V gene, CDR1 is SGHDT and CDR2 is YYEEEE. In DNA form, the CDR3 reads TGTGCCAGCAGCTGGGGACAGGGTGACTATTCACCCCTCCACTTT. Translation gives CASSWGQGDYSPLHF.

This chain connects TRBV6-5 to TRBJ1-2, with a possible D match to TRBD1 (6 bases). This CDR3 is built from 14 residues. V lost 10 bases to trimming and J lost 2 bases, with 17 bases between them. Germline values: CDR1 MNHEY, CDR2 SVGAGI. The CDR3 loop is CATTTRGLNYGYTF. Here the CDR3 DNA reads TGTGCCACTACGACCAGGGGCCTCAACTATGGCTACACCTTC.

V and J are TRBV7-2 and TRBJ2-1; 10 nucleotides align to TRBD2. Germline CDR1 reads SGHTA; CDR2 reads FQGNSA. This CDR3 comprises 16 residues. J was trimmed by 0 bases and V by 6 bases; bases with no gene match: 5. The CDR3 reads CASSLSSGSSYNEQFF. The CDR3 DNA reads TGTGCCAGCAGTTTGTCTAGCGGGAGCTCCTACAATGAGCAGTTCTTC.

This clone was seen a handful of times. V usage is TRBV18 and J usage is TRBJ1-1; 10 bases are a match to TRBD1. The germline V gene encodes CDR1 KGHSH and CDR2 LQKENI. V shed 3 bases, J shed 5 bases, and the junction held 3 bases outside the gene matches. This CDR3 comprises 14 residues. The CDR3 nucleotides are TGTGCCAGCTCACCCGACAGGGGGCAAACTGAAGCTTTCTTT. This gives the protein CASSPDRGQTEAFF.

A few counts support this clone. The chain couples TRBV28 to TRBJ1-4; 8 bases match TRBD1. J gave up 12 bases and V 4 bases, and 13 bases lay outside the gene matches. CDR3 length equals 15 residues. The germline V gene encodes CDR1 MDHEN and CDR2 SYDVKM. Here the CDR3 reads CASSSQGASTPELFF. In nucleotides, the CDR3 is TGTGCCAGCAGTTCTCAGGGGGCTTCAACCCCTGAACTGTTTTTT.

The V gene is TRBV12-3 or TRBV12-4, the J gene TRBJ2-5; maybe TRBD2 (5 bases). CDR3 length: 13 amino acids. V gave up 3 bases and J gave up 5 bases, with 10 bases separating them. The CDR3 is CASSFSGKETQYF. CDR3 nucleotide sequence: TGTGCCAGCAGTTTTTCGGGGAAGGAGACCCAGTACTTC.